Listed below are T cell receptor beta chains from one sample, sequenced in a study of blood T cell repertoires in COVID-19. The data were produced by immunoSEQ multiplex PCR, yet TCRdb's version contains in-frame clones alone and is incomplete. The sample carries 50,000 to 75,000 clones, 90% to 95% recorded once. Sequences were obtained from peripheral blood. These receptors came from a human donor in a cohort sampled during active COVID-19. CDR3s include the opening cysteine and the closing phenylalanine or tryptophan. A D gene is named only where the DNA matches it firmly. Rows may omit the clone size; those that give it use once, few, many or a size class.

CDR3aa,CDR3nt,v_gene,abundance,j_gene,d_gene
CAGSLSMNTEAFF,TGTGCCGGCAGTCTATCAATGAACACTGAAGCTTTCTTT,TRBV25-1,NA,TRBJ1-1,NA
CASSLGTDLYQETQYF,TGTGCCAGCAGCTTGGGGACAGATTTGTACCAAGAGACCCAGTACTTC,TRBV5-6,NA,TRBJ2-5,NA
CASSEGGRADEQYF,TGTGCCAGCTCCGAGGGGGGGAGGGCCGACGAGCAGTACTTC,TRBV9,NA,TRBJ2-7,NA
CASTGLAGATSTDTQYF,TGTGCCAGCACGGGACTAGCGGGCGCTACTAGCACAGATACGCAGTATTTT,TRBV7-8,NA,TRBJ2-3,TRBD2
CASSEGTSGRRYNEQFF,TGTGCCAGCAGTGAAGGGACTAGCGGGAGGCGGTACAATGAGCAGTTCTTC,TRBV2,NA,TRBJ2-1,TRBD2
CASSEARAYGYTF,TGTGCCAGCAGTGAAGCGCGGGCCTATGGCTACACCTTC,TRBV6-1,NA,TRBJ1-2,NA
CASSQGERGNTIYF,TGCGCCAGCAGCCAAGGGGAGAGGGGAAACACCATATATTTT,TRBV4-1,few,TRBJ1-3,NA
CASSRGHRNTEAFF,TGTGCCAGCAGCAGGGGACACCGGAACACTGAAGCTTTCTTT,TRBV7-2,NA,TRBJ1-1,NA
CASTKLAGYDTQYF,TGTGCCAGCACCAAACTAGCGGGTTACGATACGCAGTATTTT,TRBV28,NA,TRBJ2-3,TRBD2
CASSQWTGINTGELFF,TGTGCCAGCAGCCAATGGACAGGGATCAACACCGGGGAGCTGTTTTTT,TRBV14,NA,TRBJ2-2,TRBD1
CASSPQLNSYNEQFF,TGTGCCAGCAGCCCGCAGTTGAACTCCTACAATGAGCAGTTCTTC,TRBV3-1/TRBV3-2,NA,TRBJ2-1,NA
CASSPFSANTGELFF,TGTGCCAGCAGCCCGTTCTCGGCGAACACCGGGGAGCTGTTTTTT,TRBV7-8,once,TRBJ2-2,NA
CASRPAGTGGEETQYF,TGTGCCAGCAGACCCGCCGGGACAGGGGGTGAAGAGACCCAGTACTTC,TRBV28,NA,TRBJ2-5,TRBD1
CASSLSGGSEQYF,TGTGCCAGCAGCTTATCCGGGGGTAGCGAGCAGTACTTC,TRBV7-9,few,TRBJ2-7,NA
CASSQVLAGAPNEQFF,TGCGCCAGCAGCCAAGTCTTAGCGGGAGCTCCGAATGAGCAGTTCTTC,TRBV4-1,NA,TRBJ2-1,TRBD2
CASSADFSSYEQYF,TGTGCCAGCAGCGCGGATTTTAGCTCCTACGAGCAGTACTTC,TRBV5-5,NA,TRBJ2-7,NA
CASSIGGSSYEQYF,TGTGCCAGTAGTATAGGTGGCTCCTCCTACGAGCAGTACTTC,TRBV19,NA,TRBJ2-7,NA
CASSYPGVNTEAFF,TGTGCCAGCAGTTATCCCGGGGTGAACACTGAAGCTTTCTTT,TRBV6-6,NA,TRBJ1-1,NA
CASSQGPQAGPYEQYF,TGCGCCAGCAGCCAAGGCCCCCAAGCGGGCCCCTACGAGCAGTACTTC,TRBV4-1,NA,TRBJ2-7,NA